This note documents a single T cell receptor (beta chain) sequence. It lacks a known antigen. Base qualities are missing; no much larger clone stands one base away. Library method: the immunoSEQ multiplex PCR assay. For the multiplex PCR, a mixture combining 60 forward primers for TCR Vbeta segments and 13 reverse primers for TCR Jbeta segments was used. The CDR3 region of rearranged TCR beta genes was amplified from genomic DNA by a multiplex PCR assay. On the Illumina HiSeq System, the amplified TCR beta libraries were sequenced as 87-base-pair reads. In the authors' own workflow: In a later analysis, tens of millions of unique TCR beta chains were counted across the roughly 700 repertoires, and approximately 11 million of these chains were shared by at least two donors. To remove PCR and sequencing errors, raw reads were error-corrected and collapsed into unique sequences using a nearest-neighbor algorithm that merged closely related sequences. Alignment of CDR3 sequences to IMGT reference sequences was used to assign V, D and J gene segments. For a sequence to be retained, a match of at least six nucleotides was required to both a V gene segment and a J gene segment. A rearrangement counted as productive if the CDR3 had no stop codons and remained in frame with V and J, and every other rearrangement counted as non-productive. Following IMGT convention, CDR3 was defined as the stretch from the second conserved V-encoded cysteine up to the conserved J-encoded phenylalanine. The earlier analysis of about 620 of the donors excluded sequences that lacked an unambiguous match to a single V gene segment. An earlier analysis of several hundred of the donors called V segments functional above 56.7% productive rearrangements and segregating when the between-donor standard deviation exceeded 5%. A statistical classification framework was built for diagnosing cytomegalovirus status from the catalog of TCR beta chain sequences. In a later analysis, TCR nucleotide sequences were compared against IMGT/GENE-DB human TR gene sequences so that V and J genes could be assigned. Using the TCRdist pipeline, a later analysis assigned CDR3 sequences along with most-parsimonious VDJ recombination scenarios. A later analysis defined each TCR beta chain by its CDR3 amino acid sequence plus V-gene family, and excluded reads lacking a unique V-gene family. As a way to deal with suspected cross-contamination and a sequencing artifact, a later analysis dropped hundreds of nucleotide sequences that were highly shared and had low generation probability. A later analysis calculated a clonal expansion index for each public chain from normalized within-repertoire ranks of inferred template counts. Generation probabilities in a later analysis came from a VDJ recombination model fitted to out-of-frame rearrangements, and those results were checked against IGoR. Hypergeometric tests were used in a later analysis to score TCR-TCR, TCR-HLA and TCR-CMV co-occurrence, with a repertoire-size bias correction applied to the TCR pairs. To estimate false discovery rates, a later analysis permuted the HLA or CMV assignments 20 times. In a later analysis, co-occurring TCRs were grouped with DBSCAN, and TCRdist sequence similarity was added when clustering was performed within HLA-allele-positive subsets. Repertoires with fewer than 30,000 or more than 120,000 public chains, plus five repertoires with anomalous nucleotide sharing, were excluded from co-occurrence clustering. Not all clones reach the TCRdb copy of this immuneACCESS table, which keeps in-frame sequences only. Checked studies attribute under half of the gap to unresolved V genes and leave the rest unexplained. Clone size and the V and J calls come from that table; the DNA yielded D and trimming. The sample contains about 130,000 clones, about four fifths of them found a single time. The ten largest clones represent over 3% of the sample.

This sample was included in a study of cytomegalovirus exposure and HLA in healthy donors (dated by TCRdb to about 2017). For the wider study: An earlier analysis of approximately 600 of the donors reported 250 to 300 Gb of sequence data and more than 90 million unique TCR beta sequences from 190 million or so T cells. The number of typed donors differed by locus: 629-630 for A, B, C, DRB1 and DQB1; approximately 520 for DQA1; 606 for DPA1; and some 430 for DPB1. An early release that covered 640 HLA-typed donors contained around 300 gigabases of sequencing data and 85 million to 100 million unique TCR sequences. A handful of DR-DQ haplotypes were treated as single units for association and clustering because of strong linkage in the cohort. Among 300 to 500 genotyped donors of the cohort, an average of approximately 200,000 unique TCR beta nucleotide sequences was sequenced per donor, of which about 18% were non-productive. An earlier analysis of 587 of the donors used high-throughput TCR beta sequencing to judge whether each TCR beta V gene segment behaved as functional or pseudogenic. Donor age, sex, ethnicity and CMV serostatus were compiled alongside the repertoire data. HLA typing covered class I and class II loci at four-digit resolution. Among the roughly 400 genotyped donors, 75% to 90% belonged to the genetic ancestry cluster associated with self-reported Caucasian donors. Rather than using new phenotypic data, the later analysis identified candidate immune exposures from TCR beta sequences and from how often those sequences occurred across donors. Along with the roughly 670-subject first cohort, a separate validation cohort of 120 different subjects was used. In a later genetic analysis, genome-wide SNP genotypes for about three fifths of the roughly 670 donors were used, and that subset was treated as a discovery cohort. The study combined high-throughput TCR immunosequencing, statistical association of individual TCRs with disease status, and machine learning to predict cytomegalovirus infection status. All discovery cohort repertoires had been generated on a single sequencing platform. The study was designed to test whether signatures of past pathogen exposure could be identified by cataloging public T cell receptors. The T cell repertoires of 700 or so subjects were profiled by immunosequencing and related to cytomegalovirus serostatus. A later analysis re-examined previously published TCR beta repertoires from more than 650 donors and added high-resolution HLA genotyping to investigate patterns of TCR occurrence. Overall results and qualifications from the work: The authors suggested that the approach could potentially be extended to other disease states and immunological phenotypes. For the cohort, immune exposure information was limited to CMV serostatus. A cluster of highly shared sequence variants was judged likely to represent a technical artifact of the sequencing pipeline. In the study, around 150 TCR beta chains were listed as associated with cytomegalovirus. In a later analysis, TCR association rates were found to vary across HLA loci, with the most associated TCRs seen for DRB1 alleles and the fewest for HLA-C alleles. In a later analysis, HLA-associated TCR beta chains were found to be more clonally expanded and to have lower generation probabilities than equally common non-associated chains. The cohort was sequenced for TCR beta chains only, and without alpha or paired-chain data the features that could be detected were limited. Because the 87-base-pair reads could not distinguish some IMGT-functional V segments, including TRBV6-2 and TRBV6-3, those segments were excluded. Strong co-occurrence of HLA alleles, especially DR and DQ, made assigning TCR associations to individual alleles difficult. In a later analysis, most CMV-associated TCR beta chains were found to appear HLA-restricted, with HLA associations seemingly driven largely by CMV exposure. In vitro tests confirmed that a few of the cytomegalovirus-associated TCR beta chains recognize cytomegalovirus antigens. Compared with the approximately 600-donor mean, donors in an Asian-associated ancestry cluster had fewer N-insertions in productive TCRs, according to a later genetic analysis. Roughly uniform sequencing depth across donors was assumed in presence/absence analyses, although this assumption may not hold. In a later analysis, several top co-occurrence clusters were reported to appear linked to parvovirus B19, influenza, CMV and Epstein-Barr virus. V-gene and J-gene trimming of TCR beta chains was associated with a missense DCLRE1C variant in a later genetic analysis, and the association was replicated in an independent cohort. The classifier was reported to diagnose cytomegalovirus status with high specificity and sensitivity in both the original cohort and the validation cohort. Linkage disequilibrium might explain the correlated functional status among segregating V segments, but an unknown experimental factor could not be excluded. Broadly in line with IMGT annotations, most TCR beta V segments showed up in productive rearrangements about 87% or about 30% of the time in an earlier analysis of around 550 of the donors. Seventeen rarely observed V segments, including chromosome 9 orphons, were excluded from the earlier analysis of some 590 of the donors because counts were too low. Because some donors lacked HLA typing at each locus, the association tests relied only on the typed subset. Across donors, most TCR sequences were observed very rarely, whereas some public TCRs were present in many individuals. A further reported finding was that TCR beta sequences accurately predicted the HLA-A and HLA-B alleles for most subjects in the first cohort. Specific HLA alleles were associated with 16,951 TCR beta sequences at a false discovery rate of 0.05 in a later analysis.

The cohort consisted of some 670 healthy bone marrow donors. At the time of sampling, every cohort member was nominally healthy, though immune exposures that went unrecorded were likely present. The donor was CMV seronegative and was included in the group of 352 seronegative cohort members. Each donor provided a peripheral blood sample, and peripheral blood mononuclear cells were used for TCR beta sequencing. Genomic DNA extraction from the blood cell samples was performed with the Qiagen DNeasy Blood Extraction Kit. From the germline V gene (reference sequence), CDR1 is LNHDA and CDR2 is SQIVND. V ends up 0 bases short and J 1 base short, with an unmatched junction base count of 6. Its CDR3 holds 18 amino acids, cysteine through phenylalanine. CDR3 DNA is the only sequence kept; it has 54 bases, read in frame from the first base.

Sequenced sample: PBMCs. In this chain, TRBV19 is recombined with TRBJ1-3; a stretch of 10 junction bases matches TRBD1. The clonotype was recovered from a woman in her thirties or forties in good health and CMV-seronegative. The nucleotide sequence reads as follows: TGTGCCAGTAGTATAGATGGATGGGACAGGGGATCTGGAAACACCATATATTTT. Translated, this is CASSIDGWDRGSGNTIYF.